This section outlines one T cell receptor (beta chain) sequence together with its context. Its antigen remains unknown. The data are from a study of prognosis after radiotherapy for stage I lung cancer. Study details: It was considered that all non-small cell lung cancer patients were medically inoperable.

Peripheral blood was collected in volumes of roughly 6 milliliters at each of two time points. General study findings and limits: Unique TCR clone counts were lower following stereotactic body radiation therapy (median 10,088 versus 6,861).

Genomic DNA provided the template from which TCR beta CDR3 was amplified by two-round multiplex PCR. Round-one PCR had primers specific to each TRBV and TRBJ gene. MiXCR, applied by TCRdb to the multiplex PCR reads, yields one record per CDR3 protein. Altogether 20,000 to 25,000 distinct CDR3 sequences are present, under 40% being singletons, with the ten largest covering 62%. The CDR3 sequence is 12 residues long. V was cut by 4 bases and J by 7 bases, with 11 bases left in between. Germline CDR1 reads LGHDT; CDR2 reads YNNKEL (reference sequence). The specimen was PBMCs, collected before or after stereotactic body radiation therapy (not recorded which). The chain employs TRBV3-1 and TRBJ2-7, with D maybe TRBD2 (5 bases). The receptor comes from a donor aged 50 or older with non-small cell lung cancer. The CDR3 spells CASSPYRGEQYF. CDR3 in DNA: TGTGCCAGCAGCCCATACCGGGGAGAGCAGTACTTC.